This T cell receptor (beta chain) emerged from a study of blood T cell repertoires in COVID-19. Study-level information: Sites across the United States, Italy and Spain contributed samples from acute and convalescent COVID-19.

In the study's own analysis: Cell counts per sample came from amplifying reference gene primers. Clones were sequenced by immunoSEQ multiplex PCR, and TCRdb holds only the in-frame ones, with some missing. V, J and clone size are those of that table, while D and trimming were read from the DNA. The table has about 260,000 clones, roughly 90% seen once; the top ten hold around 3%. The germline V gene has CDR1 LNHDA and CDR2 SQIVND (reference sequence). The V and J ends lost 7 bases and 6 bases, in that order; junction bases with no gene match: 5. This CDR3 region has 13 residues. Sample: PBMCs or T cells enriched from blood (not recorded which). This receptor was taken from a woman aged 45 to 65 who had recovered from COVID-19. V and J are TRBV19 and TRBJ1-5, with TRBD1 matching 8 bases. The CDR3 bases are TGTGCCAGTAAGACAGGGGACGTTCAGCCCCAGCATTTT. Translation: CASKTGDVQPQHF.